Sequencing of this T cell receptor (beta chain) was carried out in a study of cytomegalovirus exposure and HLA in healthy donors. V dropped 8 bases and J dropped 4 bases, with 15 bases sitting between them. CDR3 length: 14 amino acids. Germline V gene sequence: CDR1 WSHSY, CDR2 SAAADI. This PCR relied on a set of 60 Vbeta primers and 13 Jbeta primers. Clones were read by immunoSEQ multiplex PCR, and TCRdb kept only the in-frame ones, dropping some. Of 150,000 to 200,000 clones detected, around 86% appear once; the ten largest clones hold roughly 2%. Though nominally healthy at sampling, donors likely had unrecorded immune exposures. Nobody recorded the CMV serostatus of this donor.

The origin of this receptor is a human donor in good health. The chain joins TRBV10-2 to TRBJ1-3; perhaps TRBD1 as D (6 bases). Sequences were obtained from PBMCs. This CDR3 reads CASARGGEGNTIYF. In DNA form, the CDR3 reads TGCGCCAGCGCGAGAGGGGGGGAAGGAAACACCATATATTTT.